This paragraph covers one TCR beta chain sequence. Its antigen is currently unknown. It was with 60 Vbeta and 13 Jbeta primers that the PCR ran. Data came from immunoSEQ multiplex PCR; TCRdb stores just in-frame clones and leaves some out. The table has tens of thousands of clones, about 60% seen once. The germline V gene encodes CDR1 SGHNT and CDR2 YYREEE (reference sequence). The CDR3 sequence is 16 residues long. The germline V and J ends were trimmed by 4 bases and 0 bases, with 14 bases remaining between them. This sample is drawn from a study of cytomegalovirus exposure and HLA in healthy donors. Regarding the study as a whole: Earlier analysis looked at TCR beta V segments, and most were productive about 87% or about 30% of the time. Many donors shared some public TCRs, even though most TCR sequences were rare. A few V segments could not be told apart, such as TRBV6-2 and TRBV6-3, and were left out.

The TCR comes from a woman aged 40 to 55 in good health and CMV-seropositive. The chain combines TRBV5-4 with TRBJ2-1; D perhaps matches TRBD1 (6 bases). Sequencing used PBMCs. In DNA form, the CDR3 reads TGTGCCAGCAGCGAGGGACACCCAAGCTCCTACAATGAGCAGTTCTTC. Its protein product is CASSEGHPSSYNEQFF. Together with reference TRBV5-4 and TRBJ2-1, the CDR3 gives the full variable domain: ETGVTQSPTHLIKTRGQQVTLRCSSQSGHNTVSWYQQALGQGPQFIFQYYREEENGRGNFPPRFSGLQFPNYSSELNVNALELDDSALYLCASSEGHPSSYNEQFFGPGTRLTVL.